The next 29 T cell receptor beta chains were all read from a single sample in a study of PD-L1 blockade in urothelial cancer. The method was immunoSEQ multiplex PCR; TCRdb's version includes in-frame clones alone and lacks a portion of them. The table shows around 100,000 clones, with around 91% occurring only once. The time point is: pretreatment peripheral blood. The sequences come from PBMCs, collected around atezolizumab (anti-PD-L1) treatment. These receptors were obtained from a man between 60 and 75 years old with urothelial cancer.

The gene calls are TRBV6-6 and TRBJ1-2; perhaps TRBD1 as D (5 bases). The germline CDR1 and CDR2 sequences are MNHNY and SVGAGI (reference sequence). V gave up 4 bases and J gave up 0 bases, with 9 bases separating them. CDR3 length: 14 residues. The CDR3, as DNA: TGTGCCAGCAGTTCACAGGCCGCTAACTATGGCTACACCTTC. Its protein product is CASSSQAANYGYTF.

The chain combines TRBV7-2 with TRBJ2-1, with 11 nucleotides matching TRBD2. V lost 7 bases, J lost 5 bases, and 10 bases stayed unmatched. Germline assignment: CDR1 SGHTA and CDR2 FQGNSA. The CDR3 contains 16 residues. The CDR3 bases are TGTGCCAGCAAGCCTCGACTAGCGGGATACCACAATGAGCAGTTCTTC. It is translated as CASKPRLAGYHNEQFF.

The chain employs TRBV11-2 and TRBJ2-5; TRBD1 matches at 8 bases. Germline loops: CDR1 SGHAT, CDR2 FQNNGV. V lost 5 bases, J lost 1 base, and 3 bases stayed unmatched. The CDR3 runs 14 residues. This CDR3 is CASSPDRVQETQYF. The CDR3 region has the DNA TGTGCCAGCAGCCCGGACAGGGTCCAAGAGACCCAGTACTTC.

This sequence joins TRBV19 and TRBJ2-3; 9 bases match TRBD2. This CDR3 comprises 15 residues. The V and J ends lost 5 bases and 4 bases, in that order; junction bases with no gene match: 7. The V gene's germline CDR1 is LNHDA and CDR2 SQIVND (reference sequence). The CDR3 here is CASSPIAGEADTQYF. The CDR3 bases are TGTGCCAGTAGTCCCATAGCGGGGGAAGCAGATACGCAGTATTTT.

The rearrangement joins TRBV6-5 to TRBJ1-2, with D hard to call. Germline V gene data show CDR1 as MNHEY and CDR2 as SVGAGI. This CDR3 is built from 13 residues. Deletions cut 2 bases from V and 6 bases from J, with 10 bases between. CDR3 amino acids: CASSYIRADGYTF. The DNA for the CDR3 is TGTGCCAGCAGTTACATACGAGCGGATGGCTACACCTTC.

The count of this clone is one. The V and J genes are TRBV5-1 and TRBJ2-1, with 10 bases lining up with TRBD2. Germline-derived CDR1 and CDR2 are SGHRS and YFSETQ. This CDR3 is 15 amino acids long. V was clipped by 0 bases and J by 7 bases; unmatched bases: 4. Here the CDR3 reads CASSLGAGGQNEQFF. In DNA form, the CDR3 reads TGCGCCAGCAGCTTGGGAGCGGGAGGGCAAAATGAGCAGTTCTTC.

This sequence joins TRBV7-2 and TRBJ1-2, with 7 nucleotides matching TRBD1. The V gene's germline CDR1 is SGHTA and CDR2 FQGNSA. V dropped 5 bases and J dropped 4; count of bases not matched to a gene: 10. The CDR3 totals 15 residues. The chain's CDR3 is CASSPPGGIFYGYTF. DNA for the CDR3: TGTGCCAGCAGCCCTCCAGGGGGAATCTTCTATGGCTACACCTTC.

The CDR3 here is CASSIIGQGISGANVLTF. The CDR3 DNA is TGTGCCAGTAGTATCATTGGACAGGGGATCTCTGGGGCCAACGTCCTGACTTTC. The chain is built from TRBV19 and TRBJ2-6, with 9 nucleotides matching TRBD1. Looked up from germline, CDR1 is LNHDA and CDR2 is SQIVND (reference sequence). There are 18 residues in the CDR3. The V and J ends lost 3 bases and 0 bases, in that order; junction bases with no gene match: 6.

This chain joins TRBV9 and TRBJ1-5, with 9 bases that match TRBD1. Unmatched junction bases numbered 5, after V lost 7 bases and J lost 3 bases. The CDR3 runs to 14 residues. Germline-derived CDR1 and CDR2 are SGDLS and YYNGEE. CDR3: CASARTGANQPQHF. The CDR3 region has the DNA TGTGCCAGCGCTCGGACAGGGGCCAATCAGCCCCAGCATTTT. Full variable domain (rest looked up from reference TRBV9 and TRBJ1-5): DSGVTQTPKHLITATGQRVTLRCSPRSGDLSVYWYQQSLDQGLQFLIQYYNGEERAKGNILERFSAQQFPDLHSELNLSSLELGDSALYFCASARTGANQPQHFGDGTRLSIL.

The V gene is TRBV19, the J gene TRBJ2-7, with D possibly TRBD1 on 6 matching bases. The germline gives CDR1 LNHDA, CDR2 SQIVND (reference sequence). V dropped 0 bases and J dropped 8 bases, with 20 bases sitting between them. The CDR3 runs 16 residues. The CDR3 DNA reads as TGTGCCAGTAGTATAGAACAGGGTGTCCAGCCCCTTCAGCAGTACTTC. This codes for CASSIEQGVQPLQQYF.

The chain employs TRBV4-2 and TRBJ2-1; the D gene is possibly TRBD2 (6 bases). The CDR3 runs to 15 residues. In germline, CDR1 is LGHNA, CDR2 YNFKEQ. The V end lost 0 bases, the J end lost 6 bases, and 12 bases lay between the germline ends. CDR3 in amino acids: CASSQDAGTFNEQFF. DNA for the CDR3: TGTGCCAGCAGCCAAGATGCGGGGACTTTCAATGAGCAGTTCTTC.

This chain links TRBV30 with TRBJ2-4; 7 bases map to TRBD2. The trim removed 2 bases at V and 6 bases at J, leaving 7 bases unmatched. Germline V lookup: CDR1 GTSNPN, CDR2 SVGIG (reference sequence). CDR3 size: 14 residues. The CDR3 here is CAWSRGGGINIQYF. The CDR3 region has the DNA TGTGCCTGGAGTAGGGGCGGGGGAATAAACATTCAGTACTTC.

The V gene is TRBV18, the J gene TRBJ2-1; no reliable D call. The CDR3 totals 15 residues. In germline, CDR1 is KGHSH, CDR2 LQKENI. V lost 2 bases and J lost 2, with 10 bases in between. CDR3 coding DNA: TGTGCCAGCTCACCAGGCCCGGGTACCTACAATGAGCAGTTCTTC. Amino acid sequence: CASSPGPGTYNEQFF.

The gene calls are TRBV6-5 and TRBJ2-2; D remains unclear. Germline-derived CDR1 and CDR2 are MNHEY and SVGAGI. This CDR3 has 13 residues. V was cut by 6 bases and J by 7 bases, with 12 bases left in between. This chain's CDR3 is CASRTASVGELFF. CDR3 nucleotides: TGTGCCAGCAGAACTGCAAGTGTCGGGGAGCTGTTTTTT.

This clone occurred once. CDR3 sequence: CASSLVQGSGELFF. DNA for the CDR3: TGTGCCAGCAGCTTAGTACAGGGTTCCGGGGAGCTGTTTTTT. The J gene is TRBJ2-2, the V gene TRBV7-2; maybe TRBD1 (6 bases). This CDR3 region has 14 residues. V was clipped by 1 base and J by 6 bases, with 9 bases between them. Germline-derived CDR1 and CDR2 are SGHTA and FQGNSA.

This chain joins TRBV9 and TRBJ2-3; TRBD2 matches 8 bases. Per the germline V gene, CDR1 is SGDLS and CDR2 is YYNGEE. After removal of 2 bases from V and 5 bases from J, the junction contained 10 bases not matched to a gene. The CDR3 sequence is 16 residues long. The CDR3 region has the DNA TGTGCCAGCAGCGTTATGACTAGCGTTTCGGGAGATACGCAGTATTTT. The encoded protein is CASSVMTSVSGDTQYF.

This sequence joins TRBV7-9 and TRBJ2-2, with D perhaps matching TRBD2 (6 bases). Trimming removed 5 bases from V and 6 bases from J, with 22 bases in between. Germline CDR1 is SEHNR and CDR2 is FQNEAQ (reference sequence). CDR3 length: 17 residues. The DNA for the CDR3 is TGTGCCAGCAGCGTCCGTGCGGGACCCGACTCTTCCGGGGAGCTGTTTTTT. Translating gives CASSVRAGPDSSGELFF.

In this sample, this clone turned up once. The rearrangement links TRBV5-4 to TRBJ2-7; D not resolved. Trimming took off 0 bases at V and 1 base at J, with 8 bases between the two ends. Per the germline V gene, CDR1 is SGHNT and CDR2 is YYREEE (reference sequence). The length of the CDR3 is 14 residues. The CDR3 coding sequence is TGTGCCAGCAGCTTGGGTCTCGGGTCCTACGAGCAGTACTTC. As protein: CASSLGLGSYEQYF.

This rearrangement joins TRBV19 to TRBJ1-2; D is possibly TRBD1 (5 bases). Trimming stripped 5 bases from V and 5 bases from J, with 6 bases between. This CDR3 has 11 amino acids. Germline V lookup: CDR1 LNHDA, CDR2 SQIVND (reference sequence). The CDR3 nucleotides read TGTGCCAGTAGTTCAGGGTATGGCTACACCTTC. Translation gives CASSSGYGYTF. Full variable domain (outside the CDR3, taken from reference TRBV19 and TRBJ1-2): DGGITQSPKYLFRKEGQNVTLSCEQNLNHDAMYWYRQDPGQGLRLIYYSQIVNDFQKGDIAEGYSVSREKKESFPLTVTSAQKNPTAFYLCASSSGYGYTFGSGTRLTVV.

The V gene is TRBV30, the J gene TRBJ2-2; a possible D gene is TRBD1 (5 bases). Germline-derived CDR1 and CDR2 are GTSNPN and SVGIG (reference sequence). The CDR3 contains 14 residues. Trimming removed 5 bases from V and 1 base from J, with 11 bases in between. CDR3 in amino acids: CAWFRALNTGELFF. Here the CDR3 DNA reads TGTGCCTGGTTCAGGGCTCTGAACACCGGGGAGCTGTTTTTT.

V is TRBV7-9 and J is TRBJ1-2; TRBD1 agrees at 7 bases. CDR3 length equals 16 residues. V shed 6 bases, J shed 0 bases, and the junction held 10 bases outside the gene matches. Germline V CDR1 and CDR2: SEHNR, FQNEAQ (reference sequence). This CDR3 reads CASRPKTGTANYGYTF. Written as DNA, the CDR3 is TGTGCCAGCAGACCGAAGACCGGGACAGCTAACTATGGCTACACCTTC.

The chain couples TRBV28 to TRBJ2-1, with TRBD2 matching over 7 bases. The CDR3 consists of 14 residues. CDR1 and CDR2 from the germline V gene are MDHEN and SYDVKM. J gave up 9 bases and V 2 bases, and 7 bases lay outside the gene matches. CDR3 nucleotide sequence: TGTGCCAGCAGTTTAATTTCCAGGGAGGGTGAGCAGTTCTTC. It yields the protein CASSLISREGEQFF.

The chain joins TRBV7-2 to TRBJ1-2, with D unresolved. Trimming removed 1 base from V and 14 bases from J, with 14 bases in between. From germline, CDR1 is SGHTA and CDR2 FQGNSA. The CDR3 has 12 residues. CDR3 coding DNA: TGTGCCAGCAGCTTAGAGCAGTCAATCGGGACCTTC. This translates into CASSLEQSIGTF.

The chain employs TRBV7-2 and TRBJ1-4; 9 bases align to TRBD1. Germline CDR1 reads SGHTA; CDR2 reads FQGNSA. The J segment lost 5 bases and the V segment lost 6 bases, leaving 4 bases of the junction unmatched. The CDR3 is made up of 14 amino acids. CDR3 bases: TGTGCCAGCAGACCCGGGACAGGGAATGAAAAACTGTTTTTT. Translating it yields CASRPGTGNEKLFF.

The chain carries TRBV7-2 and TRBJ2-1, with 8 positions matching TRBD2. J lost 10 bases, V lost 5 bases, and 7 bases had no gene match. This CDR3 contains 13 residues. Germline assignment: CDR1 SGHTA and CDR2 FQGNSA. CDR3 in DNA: TGTGCCAGCAGCGGGAGGACTAGCCGGGAGCAGTTCTTC. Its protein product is CASSGRTSREQFF.

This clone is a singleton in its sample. The CDR3 DNA follows: TGTGCCTGGAGTGGGACTAGCGTATACAATGAGCAGTTCTTC. Encoded protein: CAWSGTSVYNEQFF. This chain connects TRBV30 to TRBJ2-1; 9 bases agree with TRBD2. The length of the CDR3 is 14 residues. The J segment lost 4 bases and the V segment lost 1 base, leaving 2 bases of the junction unmatched. Germline V lookup: CDR1 GTSNPN, CDR2 SVGIG (reference sequence).

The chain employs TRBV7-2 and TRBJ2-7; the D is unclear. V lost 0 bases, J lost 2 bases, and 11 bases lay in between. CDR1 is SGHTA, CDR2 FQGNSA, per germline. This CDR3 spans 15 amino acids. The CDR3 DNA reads TGTGCCAGCAGCTTAGCCCCCATACTCACCTACGAGCAGTACTTC. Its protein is CASSLAPILTYEQYF.

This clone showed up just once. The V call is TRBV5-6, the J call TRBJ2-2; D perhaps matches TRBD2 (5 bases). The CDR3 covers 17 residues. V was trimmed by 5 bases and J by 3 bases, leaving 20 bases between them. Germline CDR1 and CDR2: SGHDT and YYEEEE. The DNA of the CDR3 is TGTGCCAGCAGTTCGAGGTCGGGGAGTCGGTACACCGGGGAGCTGTTTTTT. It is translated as CASSSRSGSRYTGELFF. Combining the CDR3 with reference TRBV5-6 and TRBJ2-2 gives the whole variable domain DAGVTQSPTHLIKTRGQQVTLRCSPKSGHDTVSWYQQALGQGPQFIFQYYEEEERQRGNFPDRFSGHQFPNYSSELNVNALLLGDSALYLCASSSRSGSRYTGELFFGEGSRLTVL.

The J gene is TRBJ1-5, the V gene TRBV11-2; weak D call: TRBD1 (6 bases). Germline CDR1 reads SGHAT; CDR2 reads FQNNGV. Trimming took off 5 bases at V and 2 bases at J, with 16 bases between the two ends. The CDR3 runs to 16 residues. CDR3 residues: CASSPRTAEGNQPQHF. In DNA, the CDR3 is TGTGCCAGCAGCCCGCGGACAGCGGAAGGCAATCAGCCCCAGCATTTT.